The present TCR beta chain was sequenced within a study of T cells after yellow fever vaccination. General study results and limits: CD4 and CD8 compartments shared a small share of clonotypes, likely from convergent recombination.

MiXCR, applied by TCRdb to the 5' RACE reads, yields one record per CDR3 protein. The sample holds around 350,000 distinct CDR3 sequences, approximately 6% seen once. CDR1 and CDR2 (germline): SNHLY, FYNNEI. Trimming left V 10 bases short and J 3 bases short, with 14 bases between. This CDR3 is 13 amino acids long. This clonotype was picked up many times. The antigen remains unidentified. The chain couples TRBV2 to TRBJ2-3, with D uncertain. The clonotype originates from a man aged 25 to 40 who received the YFV17D yellow fever vaccine. This specimen consisted of PBMCs, obtained 5 days after the yellow fever booster vaccination. The CDR3 nucleotides read TGTGCCAACCCCCCCTACTCGACAGATACGCAGTATTTT. Amino acid sequence: CANPPYSTDTQYF.